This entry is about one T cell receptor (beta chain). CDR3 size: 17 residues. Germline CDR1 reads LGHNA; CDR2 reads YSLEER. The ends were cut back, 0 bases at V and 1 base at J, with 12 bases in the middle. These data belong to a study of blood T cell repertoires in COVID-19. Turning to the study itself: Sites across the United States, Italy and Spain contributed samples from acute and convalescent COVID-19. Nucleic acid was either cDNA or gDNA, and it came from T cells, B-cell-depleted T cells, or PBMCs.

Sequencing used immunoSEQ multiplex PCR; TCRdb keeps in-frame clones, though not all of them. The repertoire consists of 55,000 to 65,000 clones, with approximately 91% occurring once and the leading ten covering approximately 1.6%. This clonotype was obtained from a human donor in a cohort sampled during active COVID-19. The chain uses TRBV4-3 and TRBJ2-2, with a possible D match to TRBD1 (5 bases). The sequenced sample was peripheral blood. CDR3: CASSQDLAGMNTGELFF. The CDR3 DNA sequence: TGCGCCAGCAGCCAAGATCTGGCAGGGATGAACACCGGGGAGCTGTTTTTT.